This T cell receptor beta chain was recorded in a study of monozygotic twins with inflammatory bowel disease. The draw for each donor consisted of a single 2.5 ml blood sample. Turning to this clonotype: As yet, its antigen is unknown.

Study results and limitations: Versus healthy twins, IBD patients showed fewer clonotypes shared with others, especially with disease activity.

With about 17 and 10 cycles respectively, two nested PCRs were carried out on TCRalpha and TCRbeta cDNA. TCRdb re-called the 5' RACE reads; every CDR3 protein appears as one record, without DNA. The sample table includes more than 350,000 distinct CDR3 sequences. The sequencing sample was made of blood. The receptor was isolated from a human donor with ulcerative colitis or Crohn's disease, or a healthy co-twin of an affected twin (not recorded which).

CDR3 sequence: CASSSTIAGGLKETQYF. The genes are TRBV5-1 and TRBJ2-5; TCRdb outputs TRBD2, but without DNA this stays unchecked. CDR3 size: 17 residues. CDR1 is SGHRS, CDR2 YFSETQ, per germline.